The present T cell receptor (beta chain) was sequenced within a study of T cells and Merkel cell carcinoma outcomes. Study outcomes and limitations: In Merkel cell carcinoma, repertoire and T-cell density reportedly predicted outcomes.

The CDR3 contains 11 residues. Trimming left V 0 bases short and J 3 bases short, with 2 bases between. Germline CDR1 is SQVTM and CDR2 is ANQGSEA. Concerning this clone: Its antigen is not known.

The table came from immunoSEQ multiplex PCR; TCRdb's copy has only in-frame clones and leaves some out. The repertoire consists of 1,400 to 1,500 clones, with around nine tenths occurring once and the leading ten covering 10% to 13%. Sequencing was carried out using tumor tissue from Merkel cell carcinoma. J is TRBJ1-2 and V is TRBV29-1; D not resolved. The source of this sequence is a human donor with Merkel cell carcinoma. CDR3 bases: TGCAGCGTTGAAGAGGACTATGGCTACACCTTC. Protein product: CSVEEDYGYTF.